Listed below are T cell receptor beta chains from one sample, sequenced in a study of T cell responses to AZD1222 COVID-19 vaccine. Using immunoSEQ multiplex PCR, the repertoire was profiled, and TCRdb retains in-frame clones only, with some absent. This sample has about 78,000 clones, with around 87% found just once. The specimen comprised peripheral blood, sampled on day 0 of AZD1222 vaccination. Receptor source: an adult in good health. Each CDR3 is given with its conserved first and last residue.

J: TRBJ1-1; V: TRBV23-1; CDR3: CASSPKVSPNTEAFF
J: TRBJ2-7; V: TRBV5-5; CDR3: CASSPSTGYEQYF
J: TRBJ2-7; V: TRBV19; CDR3: CASSAGLTSGRGEQYF
J: TRBJ1-6; V: TRBV5-1; CDR3: CASSVVGGSNSPLHF
J: TRBJ1-2; V: TRBV15; CDR3: CATSRVRGTADYGYTF
J: TRBJ2-3; V: TRBV7-2; CDR3: CASSPSFTGVTDTQYF
J: TRBJ1-3; V: TRBV7-8; CDR3: CASSQDRVEGNTIYF
J: TRBJ1-6; V: TRBV7-9; CDR3: CASSLSDSPLHF
J: TRBJ1-4; V: TRBV10-3; CDR3: CAISGGSPATNEKLFF
J: TRBJ2-3; V: TRBV11-3; CDR3: CASSSLAGLGMFTDTQYF
J: TRBJ1-6; V: TRBV2; CDR3: CASQAFTDSPSSPLHF
J: TRBJ1-1; V: TRBV11-3; CDR3: CASSLDRGTEAFF
J: TRBJ1-5; V: TRBV4-3; CDR3: CASSQDGIQPQHF
J: TRBJ2-7; V: TRBV18; CDR3: CASSPARPVYEQYF
J: TRBJ1-1; V: TRBV5-1; CDR3: CASSLVAGGFTEAFF
J: TRBJ1-1; V: TRBV28; CDR3: CASTLDWRTEAFF
J: TRBJ1-4; V: TRBV11-3; CDR3: CASSPQTDTNEKLFF
J: TRBJ1-1; V: TRBV4-3; CDR3: CASSPGTEPNTEAFF
J: TRBJ1-5; V: TRBV3-1/TRBV3-2; CDR3: CASSLGSLGGNQPQHF
J: TRBJ2-5; V: TRBV3-1/TRBV3-2; CDR3: CASSPEISRAQETQYF
J: TRBJ2-1; V: TRBV27; CDR3: CASSLSLLSGLGNEQFF
J: TRBJ1-4; V: TRBV9; CDR3: CASSVEDRGPLAKLFF
J: TRBJ2-1; V: TRBV7-2; CDR3: CASSLEGPTPFF
J: TRBJ2-7; V: TRBV29-1; CDR3: CSASRARGYEQYF
J: TRBJ2-3; V: TRBV21-1; CDR3: CASTKGEQGTDTQYF
J: TRBJ1-2; V: TRBV2; CDR3: CASQSVSQNYGYTF
J: TRBJ1-2; V: TRBV5-6; CDR3: CASRLDSHYGYTF
J: TRBJ2-3; V: TRBV18; CDR3: CASSPPASTDTQYF
J: TRBJ1-3; V: TRBV2; CDR3: CASATRSAAISGNTIYF
J: TRBJ2-6; V: TRBV7-9; CDR3: CASSQGGANVLTF
J: TRBJ2-2; V: TRBV5-1; CDR3: CASSLGASGSKAGELFF
J: TRBJ2-1; V: TRBV25-1; CDR3: CASSEYWLAGGLNEQFF
J: TRBJ2-2; V: TRBV19; CDR3: CASSMGTDRNTGELFF
J: TRBJ2-4; V: TRBV9; CDR3: CASSVGGEGSIQYF
J: TRBJ1-2; V: TRBV5-1; CDR3: CASSLAGLSGYTF
J: TRBJ2-7; V: TRBV5-6; CDR3: CASSGGNYEQYF
J: TRBJ2-1; V: TRBV29-1; CDR3: CSASEGGTEQFF
J: TRBJ2-4; V: TRBV14; CDR3: CASSQIPSGPFYF
J: TRBJ1-5; V: TRBV24-1; CDR3: CATSDGDSWTRGQHF
J: TRBJ2-2; V: TRBV7-8; CDR3: CASSLVSANTGELFF
J: TRBJ1-5; V: TRBV19; CDR3: CASSMSRGNQPQHF
J: TRBJ1-1; V: TRBV7-9; CDR3: CASSPLLGPGAFF
J: TRBJ1-1; V: TRBV10-3; CDR3: CAISEKGGLAEAFF
J: TRBJ2-7; V: TRBV3-1/TRBV3-2; CDR3: CASSSPGSGYYEQYF
J: TRBJ1-4; V: TRBV7-8; CDR3: CASSLEATNEKLFF
J: TRBJ2-1; V: TRBV3-1/TRBV3-2; CDR3: CASSQGAEQFF
J: TRBJ1-2; V: TRBV7-8; CDR3: CASSLESRARYGYTF
J: TRBJ2-1; V: TRBV7-3; CDR3: CASSANHGEQFF